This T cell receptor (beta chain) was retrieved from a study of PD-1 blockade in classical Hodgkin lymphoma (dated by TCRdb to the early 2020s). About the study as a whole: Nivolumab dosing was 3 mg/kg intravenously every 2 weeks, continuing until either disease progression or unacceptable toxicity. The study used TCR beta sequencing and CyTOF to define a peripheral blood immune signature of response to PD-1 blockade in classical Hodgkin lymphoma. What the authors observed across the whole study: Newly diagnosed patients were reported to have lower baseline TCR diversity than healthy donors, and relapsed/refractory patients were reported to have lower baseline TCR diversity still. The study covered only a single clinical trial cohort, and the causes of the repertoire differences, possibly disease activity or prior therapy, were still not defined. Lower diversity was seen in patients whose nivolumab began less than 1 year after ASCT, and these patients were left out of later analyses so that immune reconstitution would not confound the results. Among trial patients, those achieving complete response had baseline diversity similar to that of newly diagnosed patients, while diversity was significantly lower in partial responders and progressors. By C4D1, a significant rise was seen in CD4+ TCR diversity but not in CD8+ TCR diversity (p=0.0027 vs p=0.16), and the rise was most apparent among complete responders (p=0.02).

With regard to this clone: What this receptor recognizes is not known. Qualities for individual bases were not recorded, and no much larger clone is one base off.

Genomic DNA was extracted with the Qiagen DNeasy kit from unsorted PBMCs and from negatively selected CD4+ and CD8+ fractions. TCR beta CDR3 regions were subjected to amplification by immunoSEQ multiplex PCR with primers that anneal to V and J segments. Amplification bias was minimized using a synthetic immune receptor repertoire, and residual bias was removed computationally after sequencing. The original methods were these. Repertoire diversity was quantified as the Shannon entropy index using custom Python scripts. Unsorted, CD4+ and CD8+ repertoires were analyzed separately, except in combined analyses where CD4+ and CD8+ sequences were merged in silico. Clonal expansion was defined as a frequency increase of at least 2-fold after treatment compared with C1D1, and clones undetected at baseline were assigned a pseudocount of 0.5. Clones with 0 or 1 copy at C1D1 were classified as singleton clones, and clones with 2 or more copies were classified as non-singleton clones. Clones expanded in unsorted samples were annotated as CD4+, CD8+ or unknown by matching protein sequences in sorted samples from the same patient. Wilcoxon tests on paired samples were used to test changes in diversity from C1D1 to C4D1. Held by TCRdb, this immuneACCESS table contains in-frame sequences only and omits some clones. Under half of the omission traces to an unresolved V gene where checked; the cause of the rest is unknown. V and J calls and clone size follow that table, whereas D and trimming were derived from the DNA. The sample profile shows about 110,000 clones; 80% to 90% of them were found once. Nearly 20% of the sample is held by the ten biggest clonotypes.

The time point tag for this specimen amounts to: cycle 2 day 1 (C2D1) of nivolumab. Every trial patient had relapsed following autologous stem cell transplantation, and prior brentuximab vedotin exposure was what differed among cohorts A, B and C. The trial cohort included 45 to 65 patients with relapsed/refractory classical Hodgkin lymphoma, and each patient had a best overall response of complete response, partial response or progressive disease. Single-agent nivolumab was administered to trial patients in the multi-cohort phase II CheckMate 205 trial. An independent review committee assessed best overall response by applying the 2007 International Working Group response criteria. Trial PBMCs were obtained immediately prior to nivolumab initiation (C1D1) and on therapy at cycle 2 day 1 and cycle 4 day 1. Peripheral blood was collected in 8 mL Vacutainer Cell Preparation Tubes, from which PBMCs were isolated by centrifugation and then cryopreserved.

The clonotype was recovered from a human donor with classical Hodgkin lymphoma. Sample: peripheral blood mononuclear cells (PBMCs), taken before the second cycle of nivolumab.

The sequenced DNA is TGTGCCACCGCGAAAGACGGACTAGCGGGAGGGCCTTCGGGGTTGAATGAGCAGTTCTTC. Its coded protein is CATAKDGLAGGPSGLNEQFF. The chain couples TRBV19 to TRBJ2-1; 15 central bases correspond to TRBD2. Sequences LNHDA (CDR1) and SQIVND (CDR2) are obtained from the germline V gene (reference sequence). Reading from cysteine to phenylalanine, the CDR3 counts 20 amino acids. Of the read, only the CDR3 DNA is kept; its 60 bases are in frame from base 1. The germline V and J ends show losses of 10 bases and 7 bases respectively, and no gene match explains 23 bases of the junction.